The 20 T cell receptor beta chains reported below all come from one sample, sequenced in a study of cytomegalovirus exposure and HLA in healthy donors. Researchers ran the PCR with 60 Vbeta and 13 Jbeta primers. The repertoire was sequenced with immunoSEQ multiplex PCR; TCRdb's copy has only in-frame clones and lacks some. This sample yields some 120,000 clones, of which over 65% are seen a single time; less than 3% belongs to the top ten. Sequences were obtained from PBMCs. The receptor set was obtained from a female donor in good health and CMV-seronegative.

The CDR3 region has the DNA TGTGCCAGCAGCCCCGCCGCAGCGTGGGAGCAGTACTTC. Protein: CASSPAAAWEQYF. This chain links TRBV7-9 with TRBJ2-5, with a weak D call TRBD2 (5 bases). CDR3 size: 13 residues. Per the germline V gene, CDR1 is SEHNR and CDR2 is FQNEAQ (reference sequence). V was clipped by 5 bases and J by 11 bases, with 18 bases between them. Combining the CDR3 with reference TRBV7-9 and TRBJ2-5 gives the whole variable domain DTGVSQNPRHKITKRGQNVTFRCDPISEHNRLYWYRQTLGQGPEFLTYFQNEAQLEKSRLLSDRFSAERPKGSFSTLEIQRTEQGDSAMYLCASSPAAAWEQYFGPGTRLLVL.

This chain connects TRBV11-2 to TRBJ2-2; a possible D gene is TRBD2 (5 bases). V was clipped by 3 bases and J by 5 bases, with 13 bases between them. The CDR3 totals 15 residues. The germline V gene has CDR1 SGHAT and CDR2 FQNNGV. The CDR3 loop reads CASSLVTTDTGELFF. DNA for the CDR3: TGTGCCAGCAGCTTGGTGACTACTGATACCGGGGAGCTGTTTTTT.

The chain recombines TRBV29-1 with TRBJ1-1, with 8 bases lining up with TRBD1. V lost 5 bases and J lost 0; bases outside the gene matches: 8. This CDR3 region has 15 residues. CDR1 SQVTM and CDR2 ANQGSEA come from the germline V gene. In DNA, the CDR3 is TGCAGCGTTTCCCAACGGACAGGGTTGAACACTGAAGCTTTCTTT. It translates to CSVSQRTGLNTEAFF. Using reference TRBV29-1 and TRBJ1-1 for the parts outside the CDR3, the full variable domain is SAVISQKPSRDICQRGTSLTIQCQVDSQVTMMFWYRQQPGQSLTLIATANQGSEATYESGFVIDKFPISRPNLTFSTLTVSNMSPEDSSIYLCSVSQRTGLNTEAFFGQGTRLTVV.

The chain carries TRBV19 and TRBJ2-1; 8 bases are shared with TRBD1. V dropped 4 bases and J dropped 4; count of bases not matched to a gene: 3. This CDR3 is 14 amino acids long. CDR1 and CDR2 from the germline V gene are LNHDA and SQIVND (reference sequence). The CDR3 DNA reads as TGTGCCAGTAGTAGGCAGGGGGCGTACAATGAGCAGTTCTTC. This sequence encodes CASSRQGAYNEQFF.

CDR3 in amino acids: CASSPDDLRYEQYF. The CDR3 bases are TGTGCCAGCAGCCCTGACGACTTGAGATACGAGCAGTACTTC. The V call is TRBV7-9, the J call TRBJ2-7, with D uncertain. This CDR3 has 14 residues. Germline V gives CDR1 SEHNR, CDR2 FQNEAQ (reference sequence). Trimming took 5 bases from V and 4 from J, leaving 15 bases between them.

The chain joins TRBV6-5 to TRBJ1-1, with a possible D match to TRBD1 (5 bases). This CDR3 is 15 amino acids long. From germline, CDR1 is MNHEY and CDR2 SVGAGI. Trimming left V 7 bases short and J 0 bases short, with 15 bases between. This CDR3 reads CASNLVGRVNTEAFF. The CDR3 region has the DNA TGTGCCAGCAACCTGGTGGGCAGGGTGAACACTGAAGCTTTCTTT.

J is TRBJ2-5 and V is TRBV4-2; 7 bases fit TRBD1. Germline values: CDR1 LGHNA, CDR2 YNFKEQ. There are 15 residues in the CDR3. V lost 0 bases and J lost 5; bases outside the gene matches: 6. CDR3 residues: CASSQDPGTEETQYF. In DNA, the CDR3 is TGTGCCAGCAGCCAAGACCCCGGGACAGAGGAGACCCAGTACTTC.

The rearrangement joins TRBV9 to TRBJ2-3, with 7 bases identical to TRBD1. With V trimmed by 4 bases and J by 2 bases, 7 bases remained unmatched. There are 15 residues in the CDR3. Germline CDR1 SGDLS, CDR2 YYNGEE. CDR3 region: CASSTRTGATDTQYF. The CDR3 DNA follows: TGTGCCAGCAGCACGCGGACAGGTGCCACAGATACGCAGTATTTT.

The chain has TRBV29-1 and TRBJ2-5; D may be TRBD2 (7 bases). The J call may be in error: the DNA end matches TRBJ2-7 better. This CDR3 is built from 14 residues. Germline V CDR1 and CDR2: SQVTM, ANQGSEA. The CDR3 here is CSTREGGGSYEQYF. CDR3 DNA: TGCAGCACCCGCGAGGGGGGGGGCTCCTACGAGCAGTACTTC.

The chain uses TRBV27 and TRBJ2-3, with TRBD1 matching over 7 bases. Per germline, CDR1 MNHEY and CDR2 SMNVEV (reference sequence). Losses at the gene ends were 6 bases for V and 3 bases for J; bases not matched to a gene: 15. The CDR3 length is 17 residues. CDR3 sequence: CASSPFSRQGETDTQYF. The CDR3 region has the DNA TGTGCCAGCAGCCCATTCAGTAGACAGGGAGAGACAGATACGCAGTATTTT.

The V call is TRBV15, the J call TRBJ1-1, with D maybe TRBD1 (6 bases). Germline values: CDR1 LNHNV, CDR2 YYDKDF (reference sequence). Trimming removed 0 bases at V and 11 bases at J, with 19 bases between. The CDR3 length is 15 residues. CDR3 nucleotide sequence: TGTGCCACCAGCAGAGAAAGACATAGCAGGGGTCGGGCTTTCTTT. Protein product: CATSRERHSRGRAFF.

The chain employs TRBV16 and TRBJ2-5, with D tentatively TRBD1 (5 bases). Near its end, the DNA agrees better with TRBJ2-7, so the J call may be wrong. The CDR3 consists of 13 residues. Germline values: CDR1 KGHSY, CDR2 FQNENV. As DNA, the CDR3 is TGTGCCAGCAGCAGGACAAGCTCCTACGAGCAGTACTTC. As protein: CASSRTSSYEQYF.

This clone was detected only a few times. This chain connects TRBV6-5 to TRBJ1-6; 11 nucleotides agree with TRBD1. The V and J ends lost 6 bases and 7 bases, in that order; junction bases with no gene match: 5. Looked up from germline, CDR1 is MNHEY and CDR2 is SVGAGI. The CDR3 extends over 15 amino acids. CDR3 residues: CASRVRDRGNSPLHF. The CDR3 DNA follows: TGTGCCAGCAGGGTCCGGGACAGGGGGAATTCACCCCTCCACTTT.

The count of this clone is one. The chain links TRBV7-9 to TRBJ1-6; TRBD1 aligns across 9 bases. Germline V gene lookup returns CDR1 SEHNR and CDR2 FQNEAQ (reference sequence). The CDR3 has 17 residues. V lost 3 bases, J lost 7 bases, and 10 bases stayed unmatched. The CDR3 DNA follows: TGTGCCAGCAGCTTGGAGGGGTTAGGGACAGGGAATTCACCCCTCCACTTT. Translation gives CASSLEGLGTGNSPLHF.

V is TRBV7-3 and J is TRBJ2-3; TRBD1 aligns across 7 bases. The length of the CDR3 is 13 residues. The ends lost 5 bases at V and 5 bases at J; junction bases unmatched: 4. In germline, CDR1 is SGHTA, CDR2 FQGTGA. The CDR3 loop reads CASSPDRVDTQYF. The CDR3 DNA reads TGTGCCAGCAGCCCTGACAGGGTAGATACGCAGTATTTT.

The chain recombines TRBV18 with TRBJ2-2, with TRBD1 identical over 7 bases. With 4 bases clipped from V and 0 bases from J, the junction kept 5 bases outside the gene matches. CDR3 length: 16 residues. CDR1 is KGHSH, CDR2 LQKENI, per germline. The CDR3 is CASSRRQGTNTGELFF. CDR3 bases: TGTGCCAGCTCACGCCGACAGGGCACGAACACCGGGGAGCTGTTTTTT.

The V call is TRBV7-9, the J call TRBJ1-5, with D possibly TRBD1 on 6 matching bases. V lost 5 bases and J lost 2, with 22 bases in between. The CDR3 has 18 residues. Germline CDR1 is SEHNR and CDR2 is FQNEAQ (reference sequence). CDR3: CASSALDRTGFGNQPQHF. The DNA for the CDR3 is TGTGCCAGCAGCGCACTAGACCGAACAGGGTTTGGCAATCAGCCCCAGCATTTT. The full variable domain, with the rest looked up from reference TRBV7-9 and TRBJ1-5, is DTGVSQNPRHKITKRGQNVTFRCDPISEHNRLYWYRQTLGQGPEFLTYFQNEAQLEKSRLLSDRFSAERPKGSFSTLEIQRTEQGDSAMYLCASSALDRTGFGNQPQHFGDGTRLSIL.

The chain employs TRBV11-2 and TRBJ2-2; TRBD1 might be the D (5 bases). The CDR3 totals 16 residues. CDR1 SGHAT and CDR2 FQNNGV come from the germline V gene. The V end lost 8 bases, the J end lost 3 bases, and 19 bases lay between the germline ends. The DNA for the CDR3 is TGTGCCAGCGTCGTAACAACAGGTATCGACACCGGGGAGCTGTTTTTT. Translating gives CASVVTTGIDTGELFF.

This clone was detected only once. The genes are TRBV9 and TRBJ1-6, with 7 bases fitting TRBD1. The CDR3 contains 16 residues. V lost 3 bases and J lost 7; bases outside the gene matches: 10. Germline loops: CDR1 SGDLS, CDR2 YYNGEE. As DNA, the CDR3 is TGTGCCAGCAGCGCGGACAGGTTCGGGGGAAATTCACCCCTCCACTTT. It yields the protein CASSADRFGGNSPLHF.

This chain links TRBV19 with TRBJ1-2, with 8 bases that match TRBD1. J was trimmed by 4 bases and V by 3 bases; bases with no gene match: 4. The V gene's germline CDR1 is LNHDA and CDR2 SQIVND (reference sequence). This CDR3 is built from 14 residues. The CDR3: CASSMGDRPYGYTF. CDR3 nucleotide sequence: TGTGCCAGTAGTATGGGGGACAGGCCCTATGGCTACACCTTC.